The sequence of this T cell receptor (beta chain) was determined in a study of blood T cell repertoires in COVID-19. In the study overall: Nucleic acid was either cDNA or gDNA, and it came from T cells, B-cell-depleted T cells, or PBMCs.

Trimming took off 4 bases at V and 12 bases at J, with 19 bases between the two ends. In germline, CDR1 is SGHRS, CDR2 YFSETQ. CDR3 length: 13 amino acids. This clone was observed a few times. Per the original methods: How many nucleated cells were present was estimated from reference gene primer amplification. Clones were read by immunoSEQ multiplex PCR, and TCRdb kept only the in-frame ones, dropping some. The V and J calls and clone size are taken from that table; D and trimming were inferred from the DNA. The sample carries 160,000 or so clones, 90% recorded once. The specimen was peripheral blood. V and J are TRBV5-1 and TRBJ1-1; perhaps TRBD1 as D (6 bases). This clonotype was obtained from a man in his 60s with active or convalescent COVID-19. CDR3 coding DNA: TGCGCCAGCAGCCCATCCGGGACATCATTAACTTTCTTT. Translated: CASSPSGTSLTFF.